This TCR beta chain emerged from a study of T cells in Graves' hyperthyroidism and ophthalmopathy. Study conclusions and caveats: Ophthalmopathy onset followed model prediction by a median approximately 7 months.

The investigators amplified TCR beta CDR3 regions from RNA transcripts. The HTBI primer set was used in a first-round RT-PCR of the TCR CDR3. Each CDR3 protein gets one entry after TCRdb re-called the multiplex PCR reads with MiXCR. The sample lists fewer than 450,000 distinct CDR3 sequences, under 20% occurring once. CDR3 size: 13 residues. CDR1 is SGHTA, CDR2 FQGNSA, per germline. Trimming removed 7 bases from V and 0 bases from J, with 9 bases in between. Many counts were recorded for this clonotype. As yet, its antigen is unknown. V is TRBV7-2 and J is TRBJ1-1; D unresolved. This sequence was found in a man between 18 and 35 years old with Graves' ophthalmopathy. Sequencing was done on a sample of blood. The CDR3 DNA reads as TGTGCCAGCACCATGAGAATGAACACTGAAGCTTTCTTT. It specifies CASTMRMNTEAFF.